This T cell receptor (beta chain) was identified during a study of technical replicates of blood from a few donors. Produced via immunoSEQ multiplex PCR; TCRdb's table is partial and in-frame only. The data hold 65,000 to 95,000 clones, with around 94% observed a single time. V was pared by 4 bases and J by 1 base, with 8 bases between. From germline, CDR1 is LNHDA and CDR2 SQIVND (reference sequence). The CDR3 runs to 14 residues. The chain uses TRBV19 and TRBJ1-5; D might be TRBD1 (5 bases). What was sequenced was T cells isolated from PBMCs. The receptor was isolated from a human donor in good health. The CDR3: CASSTGPSNQPQHF. DNA of the CDR3: TGTGCCAGTAGTACAGGGCCCAGCAATCAGCCCCAGCATTTT.